The 16 T cell receptor beta chains below were found in one sample sequenced in a study of OX40 agonist ivuxolimab in advanced cancers. The protocol was immunoSEQ multiplex PCR, while the TCRdb copy is restricted to in-frame clones and leaves out a portion. The sample lists tens of thousands of clones, roughly 90% occurring once. The sequencing here drew on CD4+ or CD8+ T cells sorted from blood, taken in a trial of the OX40 agonist ivuxolimab. The receptors here all came from an adult with an advanced solid tumor such as melanoma, head and neck, liver or kidney cancer.

The chain recombines TRBV11-2 with TRBJ2-5, with D tentatively TRBD2 (6 bases). There are 13 residues in the CDR3. CDR1 and CDR2 (germline): SGHAT, FQNNGV. The germline V and J ends were trimmed by 5 bases and 7 bases, with 14 bases remaining between them. The CDR3 DNA is TGTGCCAGCAGCAGGGACTCCTGGGGGACCCAGTACTTC. The encoded protein is CASSRDSWGTQYF.

The chain is built from TRBV11-1 and TRBJ1-1, with D perhaps TRBD1 (5 bases). CDR3 length: 14 amino acids. Looked up from germline, CDR1 is SGHAT and CDR2 is FQDESV (reference sequence). Trimming stripped 6 bases from V and 5 bases from J, with 16 bases between. CDR3 DNA: TGTGCCAGCAGGGGACCGATTCGGGGAACTGAAGCTTTCTTT. Translation: CASRGPIRGTEAFF. Together with reference TRBV11-1 and TRBJ1-1, the CDR3 gives the full variable domain: EAEVAQSPRYKITEKSQAVAFWCDPISGHATLYWYRQILGQGPELLVQFQDESVVDDSQLPKDRFSAERLKGVDSTLKIQPAELGDSAMYLCASRGPIRGTEAFFGQGTRLTVV.

This rearrangement joins TRBV28 to TRBJ2-7, with 14 bases matching TRBD2. Germline V gives CDR1 MDHEN, CDR2 SYDVKM. The CDR3 consists of 20 residues. The ends lost 3 bases at V and 0 bases at J; junction bases unmatched: 13. The CDR3 DNA reads as TGTGCCAGCAGTTTCTCGGTGGGGACTAGCGGGGGAACTTCCTCCTACGAGCAGTACTTC. This translates into CASSFSVGTSGGTSSYEQYF.

This clone was seen a few times. The chain couples TRBV21-1 to TRBJ2-7; the D call of TRBD2 is as the table states it, not checked on the DNA. TRBV21-1 has pseudogene status. The CDR3 has 16 amino acids. The CDR3 DNA follows: TGTGCCAGCAGCAAGGGGTCGACTAGGAGCTCCTACGAGCAGTACTTC. Translated, it gives CASSKGSTRSSYEQYF.

J is TRBJ2-5 and V is TRBV6-1, with TRBD1 as a possible D gene (6 bases). The germline V gene has CDR1 MNHNS and CDR2 SASEGT. The CDR3 has 13 residues. V was shortened by 4 bases and J by 1 base, with 7 bases between the two germline ends. This CDR3 reads CASSGQVQETQYF. CDR3 in DNA: TGTGCCAGCAGTGGACAGGTCCAAGAGACCCAGTACTTC.

The chain joins TRBV5-6 to TRBJ1-2; D gene unclear. Between the trimmed V and J ends, which lost 4 bases and 7 bases, there was a span of 11 bases. Germline CDR1 is SGHDT and CDR2 is YYEEEE. This CDR3 comprises 12 residues. The CDR3 coding sequence is TGTGCCAGCAGCCTTACCCGGAGTGGCTACACCTTC. Protein: CASSLTRSGYTF.

The chain uses TRBV5-1 and TRBJ1-4; D is uncertain. Trimming left V 4 bases short and J 0 bases short, with 10 bases between. Germline V gene lookup returns CDR1 SGHRS and CDR2 YFSETQ. This CDR3 spans 15 amino acids. In nucleotides, the CDR3 is TGCGCCAGCAGCCCCCAGCGATCAACTAATGAAAAACTGTTTTTT. Its protein is CASSPQRSTNEKLFF.

This chain uses TRBV5-1 with TRBJ1-5, with 7 bases aligning to TRBD1. V gave up 1 base and J gave up 6 bases; unmatched junction bases: 7. Germline CDR1 is SGHRS and CDR2 is YFSETQ. CDR3 size: 15 residues. The chain's CDR3 is CASSLTGDGSQPQHF. In DNA form, the CDR3 reads TGCGCCAGCAGCTTGACAGGGGACGGGAGTCAGCCCCAGCATTTT.

V usage is TRBV18 and J usage is TRBJ2-7; a weak D match, TRBD2 (6 bases). The V gene's germline CDR1 is KGHSH and CDR2 LQKENI. The CDR3 is made up of 15 amino acids. V lost 2 bases and J 6 bases, leaving 17 bases between the germline ends. The CDR3 loop reads CASSPSQGGAGEQYF. For the CDR3, the DNA is TGTGCCAGCTCACCATCGCAGGGAGGAGCGGGCGAGCAGTACTTC.

This clone showed up just a few times. The genes are TRBV11-2 and TRBJ2-3; 9 bases map to TRBD2. This CDR3 region has 17 residues. The germline V gene has CDR1 SGHAT and CDR2 FQNNGV. Trimming cost V 1 base and J 2 bases; bases outside gene matches: 7. The DNA of the CDR3 is TGTGCCAGCAGCTTAGTGGGGCTAGCGGGGACCACAGATACGCAGTATTTT. Translation gives CASSLVGLAGTTDTQYF.

The chain has TRBV5-1 and TRBJ1-4, with 9 bases lining up with TRBD1. The CDR3 has 15 residues. Germline CDR1 is SGHRS and CDR2 is YFSETQ. Losses at the gene ends were 1 base for V and 7 bases for J; bases not matched to a gene: 5. CDR3 coding DNA: TGCGCCAGCAGCTTGTCACAGGGGGCTTTTGAAAAACTGTTTTTT. This codes for CASSLSQGAFEKLFF.

V is TRBV18 and J is TRBJ2-3; D remains ambiguous. The V end lost 0 bases, the J end lost 1 base, and 11 bases lay between the germline ends. The CDR3 is 16 residues long. Germline CDR1 reads KGHSH; CDR2 reads LQKENI. The CDR3 sequence is CASSPPLLSGTDTQYF. The CDR3 DNA sequence: TGTGCCAGCTCACCACCCCTCCTCTCGGGCACAGATACGCAGTATTTT.

This rearrangement joins TRBV2 to TRBJ1-1; 8 nucleotides agree with TRBD1. CDR1 and CDR2 from the germline V gene are SNHLY and FYNNEI. The trim removed 6 bases at V and 2 bases at J, leaving 5 bases unmatched. CDR3 length equals 14 residues. The DNA of the CDR3 is TGTGCCAGCAGCGGACAGGGAGCTAACACTGAAGCTTTCTTT. Translating it yields CASSGQGANTEAFF.

The chain carries TRBV9 and TRBJ1-1; D uncertain. Trimming stripped 4 bases from V and 4 bases from J, with 17 bases between. The CDR3 runs 15 residues. Germline CDR1 and CDR2: SGDLS and YYNGEE. CDR3 in amino acids: CASSPPGSLLTEAFF. The CDR3 DNA reads as TGTGCCAGCAGCCCCCCGGGCAGCCTGCTCACTGAAGCTTTCTTT.

The J gene is TRBJ2-3, the V gene TRBV10-1, with 9 nucleotides matching TRBD1. The V gene's germline CDR1 is WNHNN and CDR2 SYGVQD (reference sequence). The CDR3 runs to 15 residues. Trimming took 3 bases from V and 4 from J; bases not matched to a gene: 5. CDR3 protein: CASSDWGQGADTQYF. The CDR3 DNA sequence: TGCGCCAGCAGTGATTGGGGACAGGGTGCAGATACGCAGTATTTT.

This clone was counted between two and nine times. CDR3 in DNA: TGCAGCGTAACTGGACAGTCAAGCTCCTACGAGCAGTACTTC. This gives the protein CSVTGQSSSYEQYF. This sequence joins TRBV29-1 and TRBJ2-7; D is perhaps TRBD1 (6 bases). Trimming pared 6 bases from V and 0 bases from J, leaving 15 bases between. The germline CDR1 and CDR2 sequences are SQVTM and ANQGSEA. The CDR3 loop spans 14 amino acids.